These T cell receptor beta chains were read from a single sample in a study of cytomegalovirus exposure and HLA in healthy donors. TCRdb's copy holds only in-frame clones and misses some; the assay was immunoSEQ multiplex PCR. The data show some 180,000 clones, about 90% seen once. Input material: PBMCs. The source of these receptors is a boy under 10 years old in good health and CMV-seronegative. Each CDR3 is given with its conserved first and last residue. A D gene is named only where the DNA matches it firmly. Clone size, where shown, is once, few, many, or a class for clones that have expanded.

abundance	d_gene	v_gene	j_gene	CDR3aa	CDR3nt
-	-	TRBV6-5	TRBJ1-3	CASSRDAGNTIYF	TGTGCCAGCAGTCGGGATGCGGGAAACACCATATATTTT
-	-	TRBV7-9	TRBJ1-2	CASSLGTGGYGYTF	TGTGCCAGCAGCTTGGGGACCGGGGGCTATGGCTACACCTTC
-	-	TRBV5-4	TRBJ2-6	CASSLRGGLGSGANVLTF	TGTGCCAGCAGCCTAAGAGGGGGATTGGGCTCTGGGGCCAACGTCCTGACTTTC
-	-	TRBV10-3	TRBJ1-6	CAISESEIEVPLHF	TGTGCCATCAGTGAGTCCGAAATTGAGGTTCCCCTCCACTTT
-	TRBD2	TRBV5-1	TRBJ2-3	CASSSTSAQSTQYF	TGCGCCAGCAGCTCGACTAGCGCCCAATCTACGCAGTATTTT
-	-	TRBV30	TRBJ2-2	CARGTAGELFF	TGTGCGAGGGGGACCGCCGGGGAGCTGTTTTTT
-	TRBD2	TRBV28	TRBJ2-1	CASSLSPGTSLKRNEQFF	TGTGCCAGCAGTTTATCCCCCGGGACTAGCCTTAAGCGCAATGAGCAGTTCTTC
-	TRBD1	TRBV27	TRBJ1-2	CASSLDKGQGVGYTF	TGTGCCAGCAGTTTGGATAAGGGACAGGGGGTAGGCTACACCTTC
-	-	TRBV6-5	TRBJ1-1	CASSYRGRDTEAFF	TGTGCCAGCAGTTACAGGGGTAGGGACACTGAAGCTTTCTTT
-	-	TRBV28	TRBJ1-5	CASSFGGHGNQPQHF	TGTGCCAGCAGTTTCGGAGGGCACGGAAATCAGCCCCAGCATTTT
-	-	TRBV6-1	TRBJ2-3	CASSVLGQESTDTQYF	TGTGCCAGCAGTGTCTTGGGGCAGGAAAGCACAGATACGCAGTATTTT
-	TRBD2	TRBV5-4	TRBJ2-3	CASSLTVRTSGDTDTQYF	TGTGCCAGCAGCTTGACCGTCCGGACTAGCGGGGACACAGATACGCAGTATTTT
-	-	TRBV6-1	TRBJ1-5	CASSFFRDQPQHF	TGTGCCAGCAGTTTCTTTAGAGATCAGCCCCAGCATTTT
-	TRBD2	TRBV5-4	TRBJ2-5	CASSARLAGGLETQYF	TGTGCCAGCAGCGCCCGACTAGCGGGGGGGTTAGAGACCCAGTACTTC
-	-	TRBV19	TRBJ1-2	CASSQLYDSSNYGYTF	TGTGCCAGTAGTCAACTATATGACAGCTCTAACTATGGCTACACCTTC
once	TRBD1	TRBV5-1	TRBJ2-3	CASSLGDRGWRDTQYF	TGCGCCAGCAGCTTGGGTGACAGGGGGTGGCGGGATACGCAGTATTTT
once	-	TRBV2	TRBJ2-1	CASTGANEQFF	TGTGCCAGCACAGGGGCCAATGAGCAGTTCTTC
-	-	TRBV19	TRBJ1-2	CASSLLDRNYGYTF	TGTGCCAGTAGTCTCCTCGACAGAAACTATGGCTACACCTTC
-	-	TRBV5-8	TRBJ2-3	CASSYTGGVQYF	TGTGCCAGCAGCTATACAGGGGGGGTCCAGTATTTT
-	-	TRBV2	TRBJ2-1	CATSPFEEQFF	TGTGCCACCAGCCCTTTCGAGGAGCAGTTCTTC
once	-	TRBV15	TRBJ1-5	CATSPGNQPQHF	TGTGCCACCAGCCCAGGTAATCAGCCCCAGCATTTT
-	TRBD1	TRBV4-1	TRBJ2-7	CASSQAWTGLYEQYF	TGCGCCAGCAGCCAAGCCTGGACAGGGCTCTACGAGCAGTACTTC
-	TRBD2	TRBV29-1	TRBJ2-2	CSVVPVIAGAGELFF	TGCAGCGTTGTACCGGTGATAGCGGGGGCCGGGGAGCTGTTTTTT
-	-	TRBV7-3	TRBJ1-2	CASSFRNTGSRFNYGYTF	TGTGCCAGCAGCTTTCGGAACACAGGATCTCGATTTAACTATGGCTACACCTTC
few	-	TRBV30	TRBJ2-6	CAWRFSGANVLTF	TGTGCCTGGAGATTCTCGGGGGCCAACGTCCTGACTTTC
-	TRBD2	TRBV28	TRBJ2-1	CASSLARESYNEQFF	TGTGCCAGCAGTTTGGCGCGGGAGTCCTACAATGAGCAGTTCTTC
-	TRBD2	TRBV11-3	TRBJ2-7	CASSPGLADSYEQYF	TGTGCCAGCAGCCCTGGACTAGCGGACTCCTACGAGCAGTACTTC
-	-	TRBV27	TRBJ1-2	CASSFQGSTAPNYGYTF	TGTGCCAGCAGTTTCCAGGGATCGACAGCGCCTAACTATGGCTACACCTTC
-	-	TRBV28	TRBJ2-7	CASRGRAYEQYF	TGTGCCAGCCGTGGGAGAGCCTACGAGCAGTACTTC
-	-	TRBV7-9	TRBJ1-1	CASSLGVLEAFF	TGTGCCAGCAGCTTAGGTGTCTTAGAAGCTTTCTTT
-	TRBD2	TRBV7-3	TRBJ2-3	CASSLQAGGRLTTQYF	TGTGCCAGCAGCTTACAGGCGGGAGGGCGGCTCACTACGCAGTATTTT
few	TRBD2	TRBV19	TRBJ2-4	CASSIDRGLAEPAKNIQYF	TGTGCCAGTAGTATAGATCGAGGACTAGCGGAGCCCGCCAAAAACATTCAGTACTTC
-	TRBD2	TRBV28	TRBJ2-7	CASRGSSGRRGWGEQYF	TGTGCCAGCAGAGGGTCTAGCGGGAGGCGCGGGTGGGGTGAGCAGTACTTC
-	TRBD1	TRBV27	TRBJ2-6	CASRWDRGGANVLTF	TGTGCCAGCAGATGGGACAGGGGTGGGGCCAACGTCCTGACTTTC
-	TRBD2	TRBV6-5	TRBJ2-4	CASRPREGHIQYF	TGTGCCAGCAGGCCGCGGGAGGGCCACATTCAGTACTTC
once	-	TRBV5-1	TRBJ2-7	CASSLAPDSSYEQYF	TGCGCCAGCAGCTTGGCGCCGGACTCCTCCTACGAGCAGTACTTC
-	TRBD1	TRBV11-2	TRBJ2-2	CASITAGGFGELFF	TGTGCCAGCATCACTGCAGGGGGTTTCGGGGAGCTGTTTTTT
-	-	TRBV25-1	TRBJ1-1	CASRESGIRATEAFF	TGTGCCAGCAGAGAATCAGGGATCCGGGCCACTGAAGCTTTCTTT
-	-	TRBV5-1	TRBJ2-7	CASSSTATYEQYF	TGCGCCAGCAGCTCGACAGCCACCTACGAGCAGTACTTC
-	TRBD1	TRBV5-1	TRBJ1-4	CASSRTGQGGNEKLFF	TGCGCCAGCAGCCGGACAGGGCAAGGGGGGAATGAAAAACTGTTTTTT
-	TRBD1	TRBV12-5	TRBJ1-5	CASGLDRGSNQPQHF	TGTGCTAGTGGTTTGGACAGGGGTAGCAATCAGCCCCAGCATTTT
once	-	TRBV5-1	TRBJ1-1	CASSLSENTEAFF	TGCGCCAGCAGCTTGAGCGAGAACACTGAAGCTTTCTTT
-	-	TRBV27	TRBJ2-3	CASTGRGSGGTDTQYF	TGTGCCAGCACAGGGCGCGGTTCAGGAGGCACAGATACGCAGTATTTT
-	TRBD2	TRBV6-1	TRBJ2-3	CASSEAVAGTDTQYF	TGTGCCAGCAGTGAAGCGGTAGCGGGAACAGATACGCAGTATTTT
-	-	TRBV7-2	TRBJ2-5	CASSLVGGQETQYF	TGTGCCAGCAGCTTAGTGGGGGGCCAAGAGACCCAGTACTTC
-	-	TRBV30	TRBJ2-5	CAWSQTPGQIQETQYF	TGTGCCTGGAGTCAAACCCCCGGACAAATTCAAGAGACCCAGTACTTC
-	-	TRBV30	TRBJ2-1	CAWSVFDEQFF	TGTGCCTGGAGTGTATTCGATGAGCAGTTCTTC
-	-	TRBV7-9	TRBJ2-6	CASSSSGISGANVLTF	TGTGCCAGCAGCTCTTCAGGGATTTCTGGGGCCAACGTCCTGACTTTC
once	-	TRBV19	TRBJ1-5	CASSTGEAGNQPQHF	TGTGCCAGTAGTACCGGGGAGGCGGGCAATCAGCCCCAGCATTTT
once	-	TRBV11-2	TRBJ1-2	CASSLDPNSYYGYTF	TGTGCCAGCAGCTTAGATCCTAACAGCTACTATGGCTACACCTTC
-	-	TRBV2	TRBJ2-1	CASSEEALGNEQFF	TGTGCCAGCAGCGAGGAGGCTTTGGGGAATGAGCAGTTCTTC
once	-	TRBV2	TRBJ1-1	CASSELRVGGNTEAFF	TGTGCCAGCAGTGAGTTGCGGGTCGGAGGGAACACTGAAGCTTTCTTT
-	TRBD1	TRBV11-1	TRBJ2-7	CASSRGGTGVYEQYF	TGTGCCAGCAGCCGGGGGGGGACAGGGGTGTACGAGCAGTACTTC
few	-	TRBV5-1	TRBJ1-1	CASSLLSLNTEAFF	TGCGCCAGCAGCTTGTTGTCTCTGAACACTGAAGCTTTCTTT